The 12 T cell receptor beta chains below were found in one sample sequenced in a study of blood T cell repertoires in COVID-19. Sequenced by immunoSEQ multiplex PCR; TCRdb stores in-frame clones only, minus some. The sample lists about 240,000 clones; around 86% were seen once. The sequenced sample consisted of peripheral blood. The receptors derive from a man under 40 who had recovered from COVID-19.

The V gene is TRBV6-5, the J gene TRBJ2-4, with TRBD1 matching 10 bases. The germline V gene encodes CDR1 MNHEY and CDR2 SVGAGI. This CDR3 spans 15 amino acids. Trimming removed 6 bases from V and 5 bases from J; junction bases left unmatched: 7. The CDR3 loop reads CASSETGGNENIQYF. The CDR3 nucleotides read TGTGCCAGCAGCGAGACAGGGGGCAACGAAAACATTCAGTACTTC.

The chain carries TRBV13 and TRBJ2-5, with a weak D call TRBD1 (6 bases). This CDR3 has 20 amino acids. V gave up 2 bases and J gave up 2 bases, with 27 bases separating them. Per the germline V gene, CDR1 is PRHDT and CDR2 is FYEKMQ (reference sequence). CDR3 bases: TGTGCCAGCAGCTTACGGCTGACAGGCGTCGGTCATCCATTTCAAGAGACCCAGTACTTC. Translation: CASSLRLTGVGHPFQETQYF. The full variable domain, in which reference TRBV13 and TRBJ2-5 provide the parts outside the CDR3, is AAGVIQSPRHLIKEKRETATLKCYPIPRHDTVYWYQQGPGQDPQFLISFYEKMQSDKGSIPDRFSAQQFSDYHSELNMSSLELGDSALYFCASSLRLTGVGHPFQETQYFGPGTRLLVL.

This clone was found a few times. CDR3 in DNA: TGTGCCAGCAGCTTGGCGGGGGGACAGGGGATTACAGATACGCAGTATTTT. Protein product: CASSLAGGQGITDTQYF. The chain joins TRBV7-8 to TRBJ2-3; 10 nucleotides line up with TRBD1. Germline CDR1 is SGHVS and CDR2 is FQNEAQ. CDR3 length: 17 residues. The V and J ends lost 3 bases and 3 bases, in that order; junction bases with no gene match: 9.

The chain uses TRBV28 and TRBJ1-5, with D maybe TRBD1 (5 bases). Trimming shortened V by 5 bases and J by 4 bases, and 15 bases separated the two germline ends. Per the germline V gene, CDR1 is MDHEN and CDR2 is SYDVKM. The CDR3 covers 15 residues. CDR3 protein: CASSREAKGNQPQHF. CDR3 DNA sequence: TGTGCCAGCAGTCGAGAAGCGAAGGGGAATCAGCCCCAGCATTTT.

This clone was detected once. The chain recombines TRBV10-3 with TRBJ2-5, with TRBD1 identical over 9 bases. V gave up 1 base and J gave up 1 base; unmatched junction bases: 4. The CDR3 is 16 amino acids. Germline values: CDR1 ENHRY, CDR2 SYGVKD. The CDR3 loop is CAISEWAGQGQETQYF. The CDR3 nucleotides are TGTGCCATCAGTGAGTGGGCGGGACAGGGCCAAGAGACCCAGTACTTC.

This clone was seen only a few times. The J gene is TRBJ2-1, the V gene TRBV18; TRBD2 agrees at 7 bases. The CDR3 runs 13 residues. Per germline, CDR1 KGHSH and CDR2 LQKENI. J gave up 6 bases and V 2 bases, and 1 base lay outside the gene matches. The CDR3 DNA reads TGTGCCAGCTCACCAGGGACTACCAATGAGCAGTTCTTC. Its protein is CASSPGTTNEQFF.

The sample holds one count of this clone. J is TRBJ1-4 and V is TRBV4-2; the match to TRBD1 covers 7 bases. With V trimmed by 4 bases and J by 4 bases, 6 bases remained unmatched. Germline CDR1 is LGHNA and CDR2 is YNFKEQ. This CDR3 is built from 15 residues. The CDR3 region has the DNA TGTGCCAGCAGCCCCCAGGGACAGAATAATGAAAAACTGTTTTTT. It specifies CASSPQGQNNEKLFF.

The V gene is TRBV19, the J gene TRBJ1-2; a weak D match, TRBD1 (5 bases). Trimming removed 6 bases at V and 8 bases at J, with 16 bases between. CDR1 is LNHDA, CDR2 SQIVND, per germline (reference sequence). The CDR3 is 13 amino acids. The CDR3 bases are TGTGCCAGTAGCACCGACAGCCGGTTAGGCTACACCTTC. This sequence encodes CASSTDSRLGYTF.

The chain joins TRBV28 to TRBJ1-2; TRBD1 is a possible D gene (5 bases). Germline values: CDR1 MDHEN, CDR2 SYDVKM. This CDR3 has 12 amino acids. The V end lost 4 bases, the J end lost 4 bases, and 7 bases lay between the germline ends. CDR3 nucleotide sequence: TGTGCCAGCAGTTGGGGCGCCTATGGCTACACCTTC. Protein product: CASSWGAYGYTF.

This clone was observed once. As DNA, the CDR3 is TGTGCCAGCAGCTTGGCGGTCGGGGAAGCAGATACGCAGTATTTT. This gives the protein CASSLAVGEADTQYF. J is TRBJ2-3 and V is TRBV5-4; TRBD2 might be the D (5 bases). Trimming took off 0 bases at V and 4 bases at J, with 12 bases between the two ends. This CDR3 region has 15 residues. In germline, CDR1 is SGHNT, CDR2 YYREEE (reference sequence).

CDR3 bases: TGTGCCAGCAGCTTAGGGCTCCGAACTGAAGCTTTCTTT. Translation: CASSLGLRTEAFF. The rearrangement joins TRBV7-3 to TRBJ1-1, with unresolved D. In germline, CDR1 is SGHTA, CDR2 FQGTGA. This CDR3 comprises 13 residues. Between the trimmed V and J ends, which lost 2 bases and 5 bases, there was a span of 9 bases.

The chain employs TRBV5-1 and TRBJ2-5, with D perhaps matching TRBD2 (6 bases). V was pared by 4 bases and J by 1 base, with 8 bases between. Germline CDR1 and CDR2: SGHRS and YFSETQ. This CDR3 has 13 residues. The CDR3 spells CASSAGPQETQYF. For the CDR3, the DNA is TGCGCCAGCAGCGCGGGACCCCAAGAGACCCAGTACTTC.